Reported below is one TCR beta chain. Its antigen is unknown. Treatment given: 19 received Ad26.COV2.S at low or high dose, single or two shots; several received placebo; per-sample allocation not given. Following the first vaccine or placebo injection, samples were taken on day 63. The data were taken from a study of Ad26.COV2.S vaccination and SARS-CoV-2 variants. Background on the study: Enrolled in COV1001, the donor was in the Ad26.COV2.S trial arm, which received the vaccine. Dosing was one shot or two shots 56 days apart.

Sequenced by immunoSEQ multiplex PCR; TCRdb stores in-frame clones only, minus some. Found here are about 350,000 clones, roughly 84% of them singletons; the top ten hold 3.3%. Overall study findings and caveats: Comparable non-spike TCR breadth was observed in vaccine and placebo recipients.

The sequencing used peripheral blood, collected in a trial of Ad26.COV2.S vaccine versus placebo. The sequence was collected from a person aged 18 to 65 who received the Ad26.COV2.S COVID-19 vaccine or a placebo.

The CDR3 reads CASSYEGPVYEQFF. In DNA, the CDR3 is TGTGCCAGCAGTTACGAGGGCCCGGTGTATGAGCAGTTCTTC. The J gene is TRBJ2-1, the V gene TRBV6-2 or TRBV6-3, with D possibly being TRBD2 (5 bases). The CDR3 totals 14 residues. V lost 2 bases and J lost 8, with 13 bases in between. Germline values: CDR1 MNHEY, CDR2 SVGEGT.